The 32 T cell receptor beta chains reported below all come from one sample, sequenced in a study of tumor and adjacent non-tumor tissue in lung cancer. The template was RNA from unsorted bulk tissue. A modified ARM-PCR protocol with three rounds of nested PCR amplified TCRbeta. TCRdb used MiXCR to reprocess the multiplex PCR reads, holding one entry per CDR3 protein. Among around 120,000 distinct CDR3 sequences listed, 55% to 75% were seen once. Sequencing was done on a sample of lung tumor tissue. Receptors were obtained from a man aged 25-40 years with non-small cell lung cancer.

V gene TRBV10-3 combines with J gene TRBJ1-2; 7 nucleotides align to TRBD1. The junction had 7 bases not matched to a gene; V was cut back by 3 bases and J by 3 bases. This CDR3 is 15 amino acids long. From germline, CDR1 is ENHRY and CDR2 SYGVKD. CDR3 sequence: CAISDPGQEHYGYTF. CDR3 bases: TGTGCCATCAGTGACCCTGGACAGGAGCACTATGGCTACACCTTC.

In this sample, this clonotype turned up once. The chain joins TRBV11-2 to TRBJ2-7; D is ambiguous. The V end was cut by 1 base, the J end by 8 bases, with 15 bases between. Germline-derived CDR1 and CDR2 are SGHAT and FQNNGV. The CDR3 is 14 residues long. The CDR3 bases are TGTGCCAGCAGCTTAGTTTTCGGGTCCCCACAGCAGTACTTC. This encodes CASSLVFGSPQQYF.

The chain joins TRBV11-2 to TRBJ2-1; D is unclear. Germline CDR1 is SGHAT and CDR2 is FQNNGV. The CDR3 covers 18 residues. V was shortened by 1 base and J by 0 bases, with 16 bases between the two germline ends. CDR3 nucleotide sequence: TGTGCCAGCAGCTTAGTTCGCTGGCAGTGCCACTCCTACAATGAGCAGTTCTTC. Residues: CASSLVRWQCHSYNEQFF.

This sequence joins TRBV5-4 and TRBJ2-5; 9 nucleotides agree with TRBD2. The CDR3 spans 14 residues. Germline V gives CDR1 SGHNT, CDR2 YYREEE (reference sequence). The CDR3 protein is CTCSVMTSGGTQYF. Written as DNA, the CDR3 is TGTACCTGCAGCGTAATGACTAGCGGAGGGACCCAGTACTTC.

Worth noting for this clonotype: Just one base apart from a much larger clone, this may be a read error. V gene TRBV20-1 combines with J gene TRBJ1-2, with TRBD1 matching 8 bases. Germline trimming cut 3 bases from V and 10 bases from J; bases unmatched to any gene: 13. The CDR3 has 14 amino acids. Germline V gene lookup returns CDR1 DFQATT and CDR2 SNEGSKA (reference sequence). CDR3 region: CSASKTGAHNDYTF. DNA of the CDR3: TGCAGTGCTAGTAAGACAGGGGCCCATAATGACTACACCTTC.

On this clonotype itself: Being one base from a much bigger clone, this may be a read error. V usage is TRBV6-1 and J usage is TRBJ2-1, with 9 bases that match TRBD1. The trim removed 9 bases at V and 6 bases at J, leaving 12 bases unmatched. This CDR3 spans 15 amino acids. The V gene's germline CDR1 is MNHNS and CDR2 SASEGT. The CDR3 loop reads CASLRAGTGSNEQFF. For the CDR3, the DNA is TGTGCCAGTCTCCGTGCCGGGACAGGGAGCAATGAGCAGTTCTTC.

This clonotype has just one count. A read error may produce the germline difference seen at one junction end. The rearrangement joins TRBV11-2 to TRBJ2-7; TRBD2 matches at 7 bases. The CDR3 has 14 residues. Germline V gene data show CDR1 as SGHAT and CDR2 as FQNNGV. The CDR3 sequence: CACSLGGRGNGQYF. CDR3 nucleotide sequence: TGTGCCTGCAGCTTAGGCGGGAGAGGCAACGGGCAGTACTTC.

A few counts support this clonotype. This may arise from a read error, as a much more abundant clone is one base away. This CDR3 is CSARDSLGARETQYF. The DNA of the CDR3 is TGCAGTGCTAGAGATTCACTGGGGGCGCGGGAGACCCAGTACTTC. The genes are TRBV20-1 and TRBJ2-5, with a tentative D call TRBD1 (6 bases). V lost 0 bases, J lost 5 bases, and 16 bases lay in between. Germline loops: CDR1 DFQATT, CDR2 SNEGSKA (reference sequence). The CDR3 is made up of 15 amino acids.

To note about this clonotype: A much larger clone differs by one base, so this may be a read error. The genes are TRBV21-1 and TRBJ2-7; the listed D gene, TRBD1, was not tested against the DNA. TRBV21-1 is reported as a pseudogene. This CDR3 is built from 15 residues. The CDR3 sequence is CVSEYPGGATYEQYF. In DNA, the CDR3 is TGTGTCAGCGAGTACCCTGGGGGAGCAACCTACGAGCAGTACTTC.

Concerning this clonotype: A read error may explain this, as a much larger clone is one base away. The chain has TRBV6-5 and TRBJ1-4, with D perhaps TRBD1 (5 bases). The CDR3 covers 16 residues. CDR1 is MNHEY, CDR2 SVGAGI, per germline. V gave up 7 bases and J gave up 7 bases, with 22 bases separating them. The CDR3 bases are TGTGCCAGCAAACTCCTCGGGGCTCCCGGTTGTGAAAAACTGTTTTTT. Translation: CASKLLGAPGCEKLFF.

This clonotype was detected many times. This chain uses TRBV12-3 or TRBV12-4 with TRBJ2-3; 14 positions match TRBD2. The ends lost 5 bases at V and 4 bases at J; junction bases unmatched: 5. This CDR3 has 16 amino acids. This CDR3 reads CASSPGTSGGSDTQYF. The DNA of the CDR3 is TGTGCCAGCAGTCCCGGGACTAGCGGGGGATCAGATACGCAGTATTTT.

A note on this clonotype: Its ends do not fully match the called genes, so a read error is possible. The gene calls are TRBV6-2 or TRBV6-3 and TRBJ2-1, with 13 positions matching TRBD2. The CDR3 extends over 15 amino acids. CDR1 is MNHEY and CDR2 is SVGEGT in the germline V gene. Here the CDR3 reads CAGSYLTSGGNEQFF. CDR3 sequence (DNA): TGTGCCGGCAGTTACTTGACTAGCGGGGGGAATGAGCAGTTCTTC.

The J gene is TRBJ1-1, the V gene TRBV11-2; D gene uncertain. The CDR3 covers 12 residues. The germline CDR1 and CDR2 sequences are SGHAT and FQNNGV. V was trimmed by 0 bases and J by 5 bases, leaving 4 bases between them. Written as DNA, the CDR3 is TGTGCCAGCAGCTTAGAAGTGACTGAAGCTTTCTTT. Its protein product is CASSLEVTEAFF.

Comments on this clonotype: The junction and the germline gene differ at one end; a read error may be behind it. This chain joins TRBV7-2 and TRBJ2-5; D not resolved. Germline CDR1 is SGHTA and CDR2 is FQGNSA. The CDR3 extends over 14 amino acids. CDR3 DNA: TGTACCAGCAGCTTAGATCAAAGAGTAGAGACCCAGTATTTC. Translation: CTSSLDQRVETQYF.

Written as DNA, the CDR3 is TGTGCCAGCAGCGTAGCGGGAGGGGGGGAGGCCCAGTACTTC. Translation gives CASSVAGGGEAQYF. The V call is TRBV6-1, the J call TRBJ2-5; 11 positions match TRBD2. Germline V gives CDR1 MNHNS, CDR2 SASEGT. Trimming at V came to 6 bases and at J to 9 bases, leaving 9 bases not matched to a gene. CDR3 length: 14 amino acids.

Points on this clonotype: A much larger clone differs from this one at a single base, so this may be a read error. The rearrangement joins TRBV12-3 or TRBV12-4 to TRBJ2-3; no reliable D call. There are 13 residues in the CDR3. The V and J ends lost 5 bases and 4 bases respectively, with 10 bases between them. The chain's CDR3 is CASSMDWADTQYF. CDR3 in DNA: TGTGCCAGCAGTATGGATTGGGCAGATACGCAGTATTTT.

Many counts were recorded for this clonotype. V and J are TRBV5-6 and TRBJ1-3; tentatively, D is TRBD1 (6 bases). Germline lookup yields CDR1 SGHDT and CDR2 YYEEEE. With 0 bases removed from V and 0 bases from J, the gap between germline ends came to 7 bases. The length of the CDR3 is 15 residues. CDR3 coding DNA: TGTGCCAGCAGCTTGGGGGACACCTCTGGAAACACCATATATTTT. Its protein is CASSLGDTSGNTIYF. The full variable domain, with the rest looked up from reference TRBV5-6 and TRBJ1-3, is DAGVTQSPTHLIKTRGQQVTLRCSPKSGHDTVSWYQQALGQGPQFIFQYYEEEERQRGNFPDRFSGHQFPNYSSELNVNALLLGDSALYLCASSLGDTSGNTIYFGEGSWLTVV.

Details on this clonotype: Germline is not matched at one junction end, which may reflect a read error. The V and J genes are TRBV6-2 or TRBV6-3 and TRBJ1-5; D is unclear. The CDR3 loop spans 14 amino acids. The germline gives CDR1 MNHEY, CDR2 SVGEGT. This CDR3 is CASSYGQTGQPRHF. Here the CDR3 DNA reads TGTGCCAGCAGTTACGGGCAAACTGGCCAGCCCCGGCATTTT.

Regarding this clonotype: The conserved phenylalanine or tryptophan normally closing the CDR3 is absent here, so this likely arose from a read error. This chain uses TRBV20-1 with TRBJ2-7, with D possibly TRBD2 on 7 matching bases. V was shortened by 3 bases and J by 5 bases, with 17 bases between the two germline ends. The CDR3 consists of 14 residues. The germline CDR1 and CDR2 sequences are DFQATT and SNEGSKA (reference sequence). CDR3 bases: TGCAGTGCTAGGCAGGTCGGGGGGCTGCACGAGCAGTACTCC. Its translation is CSARQVGGLHEQYS.

On this clonotype: This sequence may be a read error, since a much larger clone differs from it by one base. The chain couples TRBV6-2 or TRBV6-3 to TRBJ2-5; no clear D. This CDR3 has 12 residues. In germline, CDR1 is MNHEY, CDR2 SVGEGT. CDR3 DNA: TGTGCCTGCAGGCCGGACGTTGGGACCCAGTACTTC. This translates into CACRPDVGTQYF.

Details on this clonotype: Its ends do not fully match the called genes, so a read error is possible. The CDR3 region is CSSSYSEIHGYTF. The DNA of the CDR3 is TGTTCCAGCAGTTACTCAGAGATTCATGGCTACACCTTC. The V gene is TRBV6-5, the J gene TRBJ1-2; no clear D gene. The germline V gene has CDR1 MNHEY and CDR2 SVGAGI. The CDR3 totals 13 residues.

The chain employs TRBV10-2 and TRBJ2-7; possibly TRBD2 for D (5 bases). The V and J ends lost 8 bases and 8 bases respectively, with 25 bases between them. The CDR3 is 15 residues long. Germline CDR1 reads WSHSY; CDR2 reads SAAADI. As DNA, the CDR3 is TGCGCCAGCCCCAACGTGGTGAAGCGGTCAAGGAAGCAGTACTTC. It yields the protein CASPNVVKRSRKQYF.

The CDR3, as DNA: TGTGCCAGCAGCAACACAGAGACTAGCGAGAAGGATGAGCAGTTCTTC. It translates to CASSNTETSEKDEQFF. V is TRBV11-2 and J is TRBJ2-1; 8 bases align to TRBD2. V lost 5 bases, J lost 8 bases, and 14 bases stayed unmatched. The CDR3 consists of 16 residues. Germline V gives CDR1 SGHAT, CDR2 FQNNGV.

This clonotype was detected only a few times. The chain combines TRBV7-8 with TRBJ2-3; 8 bases line up with TRBD1. There are 15 residues in the CDR3. Germline trimming cut 3 bases from V and 5 bases from J; bases unmatched to any gene: 7. Germline V gene lookup returns CDR1 SGHVS and CDR2 FQNEAQ. The CDR3 DNA follows: TGTGCCAGCAGCTTCCGGGACAGGACACGAGATACGCAGTATTTT. It specifies CASSFRDRTRDTQYF.

For this clonotype: A read error may be the cause here, since a much bigger clone is one base away. This sequence joins TRBV6-5 and TRBJ2-1, with D perhaps matching TRBD2 (5 bases). Trimming left V 0 bases short and J 12 bases short, with 24 bases between. The length of the CDR3 is 17 residues. The germline V gene encodes CDR1 MNHEY and CDR2 SVGAGI. The CDR3 reads CASSYSPVSAPSGLQFF. The CDR3 region has the DNA TGTGCCAGCAGTTACTCTCCGGTATCCGCCCCGAGCGGCCTGCAGTTCTTC.

This clonotype was counted only a few times. The CDR3 DNA follows: TGTGCCAGCAGCTCCGTTATGAACACTGAAGCTTTCTTT. It translates to CASSSVMNTEAFF. The chain uses TRBV7-8 and TRBJ1-1; unclear D gene. The V end was cut by 4 bases, the J end by 0 bases, with 6 bases between. The CDR3 spans 13 residues. Germline CDR1 is SGHVS and CDR2 is FQNEAQ. Full variable domain (outside the CDR3, taken from reference TRBV7-8 and TRBJ1-1): GAGVSQSPRYKVAKRGQDVALRCDPISGHVSLFWYQQALGQGPEFLTYFQNEAQLDKSGLPSDRFFAERPEGSVSTLKIQRTQQEDSAVYLCASSSVMNTEAFFGQGTRLTVV.

The count of this clonotype is one. The CDR3 does not close with the conserved phenylalanine or tryptophan, likely indicating a read error. The chain couples TRBV4-1 to TRBJ2-5, with D uncertain. Germline-derived CDR1 and CDR2 are MGHRA and YSYEKL. This CDR3 is built from 15 residues. Here the CDR3 reads CTSSQESAFQVTQYI. The CDR3 region has the DNA TGCACCAGCAGCCAAGAGTCGGCGTTTCAAGTGACCCAGTACATC.

A word on this clonotype: A single base separates this from a much larger clone, so it may be a read error. The CDR3 region has the DNA TGTGCCAGCAGTTTATTCCGGGGGAACACTGATGCTTTCTTT. Its protein is CASSLFRGNTDAFF. The chain joins TRBV28 to TRBJ1-1, with TRBD1 as a possible D gene (5 bases). This CDR3 region has 14 residues. The germline CDR1 and CDR2 sequences are MDHEN and SYDVKM. Complete variable domain (other parts from reference TRBV28 and TRBJ1-1): DVKVTQSSRYLVKRTGEKVFLECVQDMDHENMFWYRQDPGLGLRLIYFSYDVKMKEKGDIPEGYSVSREKKERFSLILESASTNQTSMYLCASSLFRGNTDAFFGQGTRLTVV.

About this clonotype itself: Relative to the germline gene, one junction end is altered; a read error may explain this. The chain is built from TRBV20-1 and TRBJ2-1; 10 bases align to TRBD2. Germline V gene data show CDR1 as DFQATT and CDR2 as SNEGSKA (reference sequence). The length of the CDR3 is 15 residues. This CDR3 reads CSVLTGTSVPHEQFF. CDR3 DNA sequence: TGCAGTGTCCTGACTGGGACTAGCGTTCCCCATGAGCAATTCTTC.

With respect to this clonotype: Since a much larger clone is just one base distant, this may be a read error. J is TRBJ2-3 and V is TRBV6-5; 9 nucleotides match TRBD2. Germline V gene sequence: CDR1 MNHEY, CDR2 SVGAGI. The CDR3 runs to 16 residues. CDR3 in amino acids: CASSYGGGAGADTQCF. As DNA, the CDR3 is TGTGCCAGCAGTTATGGCGGGGGGGCCGGCGCAGATACGCAGTGTTTT.

A word on this clonotype: Sequence at one end of the junction differs from germline and may be a read error. The gene calls are TRBV4-1 and TRBJ2-7; tentative D call: TRBD1 (6 bases). The CDR3 contains 16 residues. CDR1 and CDR2 (germline): MGHRA, YSYEKL. Here the CDR3 reads CASSPDETGQTYEQYF. The DNA of the CDR3 is TGCGCCAGCAGCCCAGACGAGACTGGACAGACCTACGAGCAGTACTTT.

As regards this clonotype: A much larger clone differs by one base, so this may be a read error. This chain connects TRBV20-1 to TRBJ2-7; no definite D call. The germline V gene encodes CDR1 DFQATT and CDR2 SNEGSKA (reference sequence). The CDR3 length is 15 residues. The CDR3: CNARDNGRPGDEQYF. DNA for the CDR3: TGCAATGCTAGAGATAATGGGCGGCCTGGGGACGAGCAGTACTTC.